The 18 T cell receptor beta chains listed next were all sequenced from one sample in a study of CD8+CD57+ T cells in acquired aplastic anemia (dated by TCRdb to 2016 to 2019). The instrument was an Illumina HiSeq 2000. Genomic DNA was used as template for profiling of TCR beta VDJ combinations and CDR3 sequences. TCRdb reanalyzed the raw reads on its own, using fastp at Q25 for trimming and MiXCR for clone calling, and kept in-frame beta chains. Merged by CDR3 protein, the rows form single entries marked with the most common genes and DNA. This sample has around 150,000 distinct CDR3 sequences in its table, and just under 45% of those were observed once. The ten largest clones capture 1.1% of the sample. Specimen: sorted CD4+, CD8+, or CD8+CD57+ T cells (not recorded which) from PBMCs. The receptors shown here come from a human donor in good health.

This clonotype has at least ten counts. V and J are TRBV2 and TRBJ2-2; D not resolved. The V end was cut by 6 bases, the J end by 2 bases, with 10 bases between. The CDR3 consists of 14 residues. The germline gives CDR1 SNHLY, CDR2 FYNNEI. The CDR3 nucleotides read TGTGCCAGCAGCTATGACGGCAACACCGGGGAGCTGTTTTTT. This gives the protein CASSYDGNTGELFF.

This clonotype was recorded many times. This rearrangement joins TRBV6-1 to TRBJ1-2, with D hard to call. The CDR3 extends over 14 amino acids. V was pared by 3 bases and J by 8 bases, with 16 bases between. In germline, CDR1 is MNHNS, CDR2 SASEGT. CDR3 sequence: CASSDRGVSRGYTF. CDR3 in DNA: TGTGCCAGCAGTGATCGTGGGGTTTCGAGGGGCTACACCTTC.

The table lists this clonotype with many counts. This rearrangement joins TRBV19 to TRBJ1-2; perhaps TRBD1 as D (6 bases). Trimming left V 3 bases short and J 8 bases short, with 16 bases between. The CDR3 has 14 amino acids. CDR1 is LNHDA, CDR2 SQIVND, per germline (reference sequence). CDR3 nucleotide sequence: TGTGCCAGTAGTATGATAGACAGGACTCACGGCTACACCTTC. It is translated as CASSMIDRTHGYTF.

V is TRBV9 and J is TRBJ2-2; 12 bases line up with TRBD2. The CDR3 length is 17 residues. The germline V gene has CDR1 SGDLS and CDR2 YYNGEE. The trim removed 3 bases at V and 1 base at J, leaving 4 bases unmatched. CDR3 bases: TGTGCCAGCAGCGGCAGGACTAGCGGGAAGAACACCGGGGAGCTGTTTTTT. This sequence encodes CASSGRTSGKNTGELFF.

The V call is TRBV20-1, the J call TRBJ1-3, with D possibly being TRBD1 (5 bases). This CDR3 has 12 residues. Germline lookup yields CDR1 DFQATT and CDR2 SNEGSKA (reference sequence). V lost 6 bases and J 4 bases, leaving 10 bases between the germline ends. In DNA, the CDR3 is TGCAGTGCGGCGCAGGGAGGAAACACCATATATTTT. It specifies CSAAQGGNTIYF.

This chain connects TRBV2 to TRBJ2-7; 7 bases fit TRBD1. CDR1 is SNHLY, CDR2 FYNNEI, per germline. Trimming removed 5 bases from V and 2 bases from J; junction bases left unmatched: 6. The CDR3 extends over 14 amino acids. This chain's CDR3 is CASSIPGQPYEQYF. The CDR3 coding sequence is TGTGCCAGCAGTATCCCGGGACAGCCCTACGAGCAGTACTTC.

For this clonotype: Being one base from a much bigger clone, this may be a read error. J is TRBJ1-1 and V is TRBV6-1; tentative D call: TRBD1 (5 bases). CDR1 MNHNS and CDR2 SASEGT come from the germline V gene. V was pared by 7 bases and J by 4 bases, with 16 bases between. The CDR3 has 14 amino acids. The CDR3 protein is CASIQGRAGTEAFF. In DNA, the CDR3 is TGTGCCAGCATTCAGGGCAGGGCGGGCACTGAAGCTTTCTTT.

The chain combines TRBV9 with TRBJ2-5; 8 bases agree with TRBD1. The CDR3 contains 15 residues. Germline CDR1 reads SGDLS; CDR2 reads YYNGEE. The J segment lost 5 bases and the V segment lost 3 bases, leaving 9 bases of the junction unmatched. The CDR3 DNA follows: TGTGCCAGCAGCGCAGATTTGACAGGGGTTGAGACCCAGTACTTC. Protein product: CASSADLTGVETQYF.

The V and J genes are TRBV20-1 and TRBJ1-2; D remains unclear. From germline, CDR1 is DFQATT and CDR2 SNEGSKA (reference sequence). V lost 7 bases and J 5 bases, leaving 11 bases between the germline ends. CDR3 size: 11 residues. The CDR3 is CSGSWEYGYTF. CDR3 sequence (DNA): TGCAGTGGGTCGTGGGAATATGGCTACACCTTC.

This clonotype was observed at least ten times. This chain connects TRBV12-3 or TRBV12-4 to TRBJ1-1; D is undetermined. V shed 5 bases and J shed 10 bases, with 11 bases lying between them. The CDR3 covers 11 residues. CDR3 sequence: CASSGTVGAFF. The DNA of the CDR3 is TGTGCCAGCAGTGGCACCGTAGGAGCTTTCTTT.

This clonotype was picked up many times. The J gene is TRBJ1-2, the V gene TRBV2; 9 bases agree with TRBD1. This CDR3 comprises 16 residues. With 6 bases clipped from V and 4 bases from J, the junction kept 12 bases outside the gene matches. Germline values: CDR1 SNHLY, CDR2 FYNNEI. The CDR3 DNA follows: TGTGCCAGCAGCCGACGGGACAGGGACAGGGCCTATGGCTACACCTTC. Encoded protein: CASSRRDRDRAYGYTF.

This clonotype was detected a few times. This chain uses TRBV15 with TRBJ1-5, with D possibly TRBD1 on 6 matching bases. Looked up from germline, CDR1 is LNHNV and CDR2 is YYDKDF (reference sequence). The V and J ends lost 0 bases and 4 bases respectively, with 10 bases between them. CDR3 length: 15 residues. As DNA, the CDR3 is TGTGCCACCAGCAGAGATAAAGGGGGGAATCAGCCCCAGCATTTT. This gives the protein CATSRDKGGNQPQHF.

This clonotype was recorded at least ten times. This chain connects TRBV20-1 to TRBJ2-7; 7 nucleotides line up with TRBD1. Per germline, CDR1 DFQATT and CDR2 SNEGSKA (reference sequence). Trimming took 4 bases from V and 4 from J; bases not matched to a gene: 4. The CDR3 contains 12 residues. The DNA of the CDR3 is TGCAGTGCTACGAAACAGGGGTACGAGCAGTACTTC. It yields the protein CSATKQGYEQYF.

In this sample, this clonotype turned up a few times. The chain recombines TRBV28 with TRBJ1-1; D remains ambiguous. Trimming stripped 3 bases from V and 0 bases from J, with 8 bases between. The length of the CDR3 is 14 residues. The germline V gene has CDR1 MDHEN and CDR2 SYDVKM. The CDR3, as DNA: TGTGCCAGCAGTTTGTCTCAGATGAACACTGAAGCTTTCTTT. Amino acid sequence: CASSLSQMNTEAFF.

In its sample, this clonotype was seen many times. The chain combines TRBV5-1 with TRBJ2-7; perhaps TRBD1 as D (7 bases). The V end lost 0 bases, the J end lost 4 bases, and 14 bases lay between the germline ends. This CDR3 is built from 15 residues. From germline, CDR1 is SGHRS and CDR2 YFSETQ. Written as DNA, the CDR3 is TGCGCCAGCAGCTTGGCTGGGGGGACAGCTTACGAGCAGTACTTC. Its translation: CASSLAGGTAYEQYF.

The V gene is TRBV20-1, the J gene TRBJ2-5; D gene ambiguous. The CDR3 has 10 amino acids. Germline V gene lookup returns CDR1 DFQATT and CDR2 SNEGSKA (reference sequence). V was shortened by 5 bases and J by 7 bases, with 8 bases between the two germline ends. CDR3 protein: CSAGSRTQYF. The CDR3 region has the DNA TGCAGTGCTGGCTCGCGGACCCAGTACTTC.

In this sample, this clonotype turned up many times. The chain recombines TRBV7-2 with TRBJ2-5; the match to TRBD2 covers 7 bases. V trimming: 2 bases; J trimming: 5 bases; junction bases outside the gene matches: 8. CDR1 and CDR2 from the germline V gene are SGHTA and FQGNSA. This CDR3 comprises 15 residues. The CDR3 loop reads CASSLFPVSGETQYF. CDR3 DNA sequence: TGTGCCAGCAGCTTATTCCCCGTTAGCGGGGAGACCCAGTACTTC.

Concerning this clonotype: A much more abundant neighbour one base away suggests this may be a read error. CDR3 sequence reads: CASRGGHGNNEQLF. For the CDR3, the DNA is TGCGCCAGCAGGGGCGGGCACGGGAACAATGAGCAGCTCTTC. This chain uses TRBV5-1 with TRBJ2-1; D may be TRBD2 (5 bases). Germline CDR1 SGHRS, CDR2 YFSETQ. The CDR3 is 14 amino acids. Combining the CDR3 with reference TRBV5-1 and TRBJ2-1 gives the whole variable domain KAGVTQTPRYLIKTRGQQVTLSCSPISGHRSVSWYQQTPGQGLQFLFEYFSETQRNKGNFPGRFSGRQFSNSRSEMNVSTLELGDSALYLCASRGGHGNNEQLFGPGTRLTVL.